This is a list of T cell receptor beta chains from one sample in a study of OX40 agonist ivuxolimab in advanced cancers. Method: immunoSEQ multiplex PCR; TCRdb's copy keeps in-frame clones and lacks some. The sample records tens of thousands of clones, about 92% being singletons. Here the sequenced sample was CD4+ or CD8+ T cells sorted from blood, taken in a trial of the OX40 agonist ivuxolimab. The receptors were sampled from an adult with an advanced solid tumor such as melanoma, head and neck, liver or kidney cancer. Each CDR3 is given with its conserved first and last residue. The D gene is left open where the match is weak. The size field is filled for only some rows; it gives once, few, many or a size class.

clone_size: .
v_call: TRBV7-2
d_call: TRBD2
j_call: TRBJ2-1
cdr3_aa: CASSPGGARYNEQFF
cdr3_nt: TGTGCCAGCAGCCCGGGGGGGGCTAGGTACAATGAGCAGTTCTTC

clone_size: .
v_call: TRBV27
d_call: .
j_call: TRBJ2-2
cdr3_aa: CASSSLAPANTGELFF
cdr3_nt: TGTGCCAGCAGTTCCTTAGCGCCCGCGAACACCGGGGAGCTGTTTTTT

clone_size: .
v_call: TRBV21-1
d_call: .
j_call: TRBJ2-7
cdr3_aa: CASSSEVPGRSSYEQYF
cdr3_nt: TGTGCCAGCAGCTCAGAGGTACCGGGGCGGAGCTCCTACGAGCAGTACTTC

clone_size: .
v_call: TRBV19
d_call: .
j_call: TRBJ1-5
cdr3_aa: CASSRSGNQPQHF
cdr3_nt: TGTGCCAGTAGTAGGTCAGGGAATCAGCCCCAGCATTTT

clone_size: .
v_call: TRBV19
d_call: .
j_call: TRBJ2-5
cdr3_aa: CASSIEGRTEETQYF
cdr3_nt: TGTGCCAGTAGTATAGAGGGTAGAACGGAAGAGACCCAGTACTTC

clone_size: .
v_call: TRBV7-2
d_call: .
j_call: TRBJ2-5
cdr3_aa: CASSGLYETQYF
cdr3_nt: TGTGCCAGCAGCGGACTATACGAAACCCAGTACTTC

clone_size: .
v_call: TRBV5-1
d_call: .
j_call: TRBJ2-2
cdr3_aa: CASSARATGELFF
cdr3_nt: TGCGCCAGCAGCGCTCGCGCCACCGGGGAGCTGTTTTTT

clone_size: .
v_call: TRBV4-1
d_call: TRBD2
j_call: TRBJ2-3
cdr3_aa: CASSQVLAGFNTDTQYF
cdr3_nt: TGCGCCAGCAGCCAAGTACTAGCGGGGTTCAACACAGATACGCAGTATTTT

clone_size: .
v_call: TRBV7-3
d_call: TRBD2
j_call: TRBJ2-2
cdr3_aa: CASSLKAGAATGELFF
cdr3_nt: TGTGCCAGCAGCTTAAAAGCGGGGGCGGCCACCGGGGAGCTGTTTTTT

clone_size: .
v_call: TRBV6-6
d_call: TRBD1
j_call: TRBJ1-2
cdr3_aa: CASLRDSSLYGYTF
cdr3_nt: TGTGCCAGCTTACGGGACAGTTCACTCTATGGCTACACCTTC

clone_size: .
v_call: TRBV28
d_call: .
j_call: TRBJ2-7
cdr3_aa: CASLGAGKDYEQYF
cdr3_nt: TGTGCCAGTTTGGGGGCAGGGAAAGACTACGAGCAGTACTTC

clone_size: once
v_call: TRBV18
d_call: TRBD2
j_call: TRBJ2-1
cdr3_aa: CASSPPGLRLYNEQFF
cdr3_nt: TGTGCCAGCTCACCGCCGGGACTACGACTTTACAATGAGCAGTTCTTC

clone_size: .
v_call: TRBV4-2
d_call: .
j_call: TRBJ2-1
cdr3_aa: CASSQERRIRDEQFF
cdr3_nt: TGTGCCAGCAGCCAAGAGCGTAGGATTCGCGATGAGCAGTTCTTC

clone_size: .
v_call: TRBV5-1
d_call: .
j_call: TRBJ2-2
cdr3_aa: CASSLGGGTRNTGELFF
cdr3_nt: TGCGCCAGCAGCTTGGGGGGCGGGACACGGAACACCGGGGAGCTGTTTTTT

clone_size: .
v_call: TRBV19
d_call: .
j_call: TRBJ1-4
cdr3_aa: CASSITGTNEKLFF
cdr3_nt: TGTGCCAGTAGTATAACGGGGACTAATGAAAAACTGTTTTTT

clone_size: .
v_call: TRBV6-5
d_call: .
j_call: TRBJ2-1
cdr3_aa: CASSRPRYLEDEQFF
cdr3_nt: TGTGCCAGCTCGAGGCCCCGCTACCTGGAGGATGAGCAGTTCTTC

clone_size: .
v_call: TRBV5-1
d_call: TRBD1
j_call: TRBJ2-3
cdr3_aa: CASSEAGTGTGNTQYF
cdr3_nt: TGCGCCAGCAGCGAAGCCGGGACAGGGACCGGGAATACGCAGTATTTT

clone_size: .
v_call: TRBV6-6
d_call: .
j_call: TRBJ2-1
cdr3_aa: CASSSEGPKFF
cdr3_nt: TGTGCCAGCAGTTCCGAAGGCCCCAAGTTCTTC

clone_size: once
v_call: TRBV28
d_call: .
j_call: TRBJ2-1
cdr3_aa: CASSFGGSGSVFSYNEQFF
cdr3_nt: TGTGCCAGCAGTTTTGGTGGTAGCGGAAGCGTCTTCTCCTACAATGAGCAGTTCTTC